The 26 T cell receptor beta chains listed next were all sequenced from one sample in a study of technical replicates of blood from several donors. Libraries were prepared by immunoSEQ multiplex PCR; TCRdb keeps only in-frame clonotypes and omits some of them. This table has about 93,000 clones, 95% appearing once. The sequencing sample was made of T cells isolated from PBMCs. These TCRs come from a human donor in good health.

V and J are TRBV4-1 and TRBJ2-1; 11 bases agree with TRBD1. CDR3 length: 17 amino acids. From germline, CDR1 is MGHRA and CDR2 YSYEKL. The trim removed 4 bases at V and 5 bases at J, leaving 10 bases unmatched. CDR3 bases: TGCGCCAGCAGCCGCCCCCCGGCGGGACAGGGGGACAATGAGCAGTTCTTC. Residues: CASSRPPAGQGDNEQFF.

This sequence joins TRBV7-9 and TRBJ2-3; 10 nucleotides align to TRBD1. The CDR3 extends over 18 amino acids. Unmatched junction bases numbered 18, after V lost 6 bases and J lost 6 bases. CDR1 and CDR2 (germline): SEHNR, FQNEAQ (reference sequence). CDR3 sequence (DNA): TGTGCCAGCAGTCTTACCGGGACAGGGGCCCCTTATGTGGATACGCAGTATTTT. As protein: CASSLTGTGAPYVDTQYF.

V is TRBV5-6 and J is TRBJ2-7, with 9 bases aligning to TRBD1. The CDR3 runs 14 residues. The J segment lost 2 bases and the V segment lost 0 bases, leaving 0 bases of the junction unmatched. Germline-derived CDR1 and CDR2 are SGHDT and YYEEEE. CDR3 protein: CASSLGQGAYEQYF. The CDR3 DNA reads as TGTGCCAGCAGCTTGGGACAGGGGGCCTACGAGCAGTACTTC.

The rearrangement links TRBV27 to TRBJ2-7, with 8 bases fitting TRBD1. Germline CDR1 and CDR2: MNHEY and SMNVEV (reference sequence). This CDR3 spans 15 amino acids. With 4 bases clipped from V and 5 bases from J, the junction kept 10 bases outside the gene matches. The CDR3 sequence: CASSSSGTGGHEQYF. The CDR3 DNA follows: TGTGCCAGCAGTTCTTCCGGGACAGGAGGCCACGAGCAGTACTTC.

The chain employs TRBV9 and TRBJ1-1, with TRBD1 matching 7 bases. The CDR3 sequence is 14 residues long. J was trimmed by 2 bases and V by 3 bases; bases with no gene match: 4. Germline V gives CDR1 SGDLS, CDR2 YYNGEE. CDR3: CASSGGQINTEAFF. The CDR3, as DNA: TGTGCCAGCAGCGGGGGACAGATTAACACTGAAGCTTTCTTT.

This clone has just one count. The chain is built from TRBV28 and TRBJ1-3; no definite D call. CDR1 and CDR2 from the germline V gene are MDHEN and SYDVKM. CDR3 size: 14 residues. V shed 7 bases and J shed 0 bases, with 10 bases lying between them. CDR3 in amino acids: CASTQLPSGNTIYF. Here the CDR3 DNA reads TGTGCCAGCACCCAACTACCCTCTGGAAACACCATATATTTT. Using reference TRBV28 and TRBJ1-3 for the parts outside the CDR3, the full variable domain is DVKVTQSSRYLVKRTGEKVFLECVQDMDHENMFWYRQDPGLGLRLIYFSYDVKMKEKGDIPEGYSVSREKKERFSLILESASTNQTSMYLCASTQLPSGNTIYFGEGSWLTVV.

This chain links TRBV10-3 with TRBJ1-5, with D uncertain. CDR3 size: 18 residues. Germline CDR1 ENHRY, CDR2 SYGVKD. The V gene lost 10 bases and the J gene lost 0 bases, with 25 bases spanning the gap. The CDR3 region has the DNA TGTGCCACCCTCCCCGGGCAGGCTTCGGGATATAGCAATCAGCCCCAGCATTTT. Its protein is CATLPGQASGYSNQPQHF.

The chain combines TRBV25-1 with TRBJ2-7; TRBD2 is a possible D gene (7 bases). In germline, CDR1 is MGHDK, CDR2 SYGVNS. Trimming removed 4 bases from V and 6 bases from J, with 16 bases in between. The CDR3 length is 14 residues. The CDR3 bases are TGTGCCAGCAGTGTCTGGGGGGGCGTTAGCGAGCAGTACTTC. It encodes CASSVWGGVSEQYF.

This chain uses TRBV14 with TRBJ2-1; weak D call: TRBD2 (6 bases). The CDR3 spans 13 residues. The V gene lost 0 bases and the J gene lost 10 bases, with 10 bases spanning the gap. Germline V gene data show CDR1 as SGHDN and CDR2 as FVKESK. DNA of the CDR3: TGTGCCAGCAGCCAAGATGGGGCGGGGGAGCAGTTCTTC. The encoded protein is CASSQDGAGEQFF.

DNA for the CDR3: TGTGCTAGTGCCCCACCCCGGGGGGCAGATAATTCACCCCTCCACTTT. It codes for CASAPPRGADNSPLHF. The rearrangement joins TRBV12-5 to TRBJ1-6; D possibly corresponds to TRBD1 (6 bases). Germline V gives CDR1 LGHNT, CDR2 FRNRAP. V was trimmed by 7 bases and J by 5 bases, leaving 18 bases between them. The CDR3 runs to 16 residues. The full variable domain, in which reference TRBV12-5 and TRBJ1-6 provide the parts outside the CDR3, is DARVTQTPRHKVTEMGQEVTMRCQPILGHNTVFWYRQTMMQGLELLAYFRNRAPLDDSGMPKDRFSAEMPDATLATLKIQPSEPRDSAVYFCASAPPRGADNSPLHFGNGTRLTVT.

The chain uses TRBV10-1 and TRBJ2-1; 12 bases agree with TRBD2. The CDR3 runs 14 residues. Germline CDR1 is WNHNN and CDR2 is SYGVQD (reference sequence). The J segment lost 4 bases and the V segment lost 5 bases, leaving 0 bases of the junction unmatched. The CDR3 sequence: CASSTSGGYNEQFF. The CDR3 DNA is TGCGCCAGCAGTACTAGCGGGGGGTACAATGAGCAGTTCTTC.

V gene TRBV18 combines with J gene TRBJ1-1, with 7 bases that match TRBD1. Germline CDR1 is KGHSH and CDR2 is LQKENI. This CDR3 spans 14 amino acids. With V trimmed by 3 bases and J by 0 bases, 1 base remained unmatched. DNA for the CDR3: TGTGCCAGCTCACCCGGGACAGTGAACACTGAAGCTTTCTTT. Its translation: CASSPGTVNTEAFF.

The V call is TRBV6-5, the J call TRBJ2-7; D perhaps matches TRBD2 (6 bases). V lost 3 bases and J lost 4, with 10 bases in between. The V gene's germline CDR1 is MNHEY and CDR2 SVGAGI. The CDR3 is made up of 13 amino acids. The CDR3 bases are TGTGCCAGCAGTTATGCGGGGCGATACGAGCAGTACTTC. Protein sequence: CASSYAGRYEQYF.

This sequence joins TRBV5-1 and TRBJ2-7, with a weak D call TRBD2 (5 bases). V was shortened by 1 base and J by 0 bases, with 8 bases between the two germline ends. Germline values: CDR1 SGHRS, CDR2 YFSETQ. This CDR3 has 14 residues. In nucleotides, the CDR3 is TGCGCCAGCAGCTTGACCCGGGGCTCCTACGAGCAGTACTTC. This codes for CASSLTRGSYEQYF.

The chain joins TRBV18 to TRBJ2-6; a weak D match, TRBD1 (7 bases). Looked up from germline, CDR1 is KGHSH and CDR2 is LQKENI. The CDR3 spans 19 residues. V lost 2 bases, J lost 0 bases, and 17 bases lay in between. CDR3 protein: CASSPEIAGGNSGANVLTF. CDR3 DNA sequence: TGTGCCAGCTCACCAGAGATAGCAGGGGGGAACTCTGGGGCCAACGTCCTGACTTTC. The full variable domain, in which reference TRBV18 and TRBJ2-6 provide the parts outside the CDR3, is NAGVMQNPRHLVRRRGQEARLRCSPMKGHSHVYWYRQLPEEGLKFMVYLQKENIIDESGMPKERFSAEFPKEGPSILRIQQVVRGDSAAYFCASSPEIAGGNSGANVLTFGAGSRLTVL.

This chain joins TRBV7-6 and TRBJ1-1; weak D call: TRBD1 (5 bases). CDR3 length: 17 residues. CDR1 is SGHVS and CDR2 is FNYEAQ in the germline V gene. Trimming took 5 bases from V and 5 from J, leaving 24 bases between them. The CDR3 DNA reads TGTGCCAGCAGCCCCACCCTGTTGGGAGGGCAGGGTACTGAAGCTTTCTTT. This translates into CASSPTLLGGQGTEAFF.

This chain links TRBV6-5 with TRBJ2-1, with 11 bases matching TRBD2. CDR1 and CDR2 from the germline V gene are MNHEY and SVGAGI. The CDR3 length is 15 residues. Trimming took 0 bases from V and 12 from J; bases not matched to a gene: 7. The CDR3 is CASSYSIAGGFGQFF. The CDR3, as DNA: TGTGCCAGCAGTTACTCGATAGCGGGAGGGTTTGGGCAGTTCTTC.

V gene TRBV27 combines with J gene TRBJ2-5; D not resolved. CDR1 is MNHEY, CDR2 SMNVEV, per germline (reference sequence). This CDR3 is 13 amino acids long. V shed 7 bases and J shed 5 bases, with 14 bases lying between them. CDR3 region: CASTREPGETQYF. The CDR3 DNA reads TGTGCCAGCACGAGAGAACCCGGGGAGACCCAGTACTTC.

The CDR3 spells CASSPDRLGLEQYF. CDR3 nucleotide sequence: TGTGCCAGCAGTCCAGACAGGTTGGGGCTAGAGCAGTACTTC. J is TRBJ2-7 and V is TRBV11-2, with D maybe TRBD1 (6 bases). Germline values: CDR1 SGHAT, CDR2 FQNNGV. The V and J ends lost 6 bases and 7 bases respectively, with 19 bases between them. This CDR3 is built from 14 residues.

This sequence joins TRBV5-6 and TRBJ1-5; D remains ambiguous. V was pared by 1 base and J by 7 bases, with 12 bases between. This CDR3 contains 14 residues. Germline V gives CDR1 SGHDT, CDR2 YYEEEE. The CDR3 sequence: CASSLFSGSQPQHF. The CDR3 region has the DNA TGTGCCAGCAGCTTGTTTTCAGGCTCCCAGCCCCAGCATTTT.

For the CDR3, the DNA is TGTGCCAGCAGTTTATCGCTAGCGGGGAGTAACACAGATACGCAGTATTTT. Its translation: CASSLSLAGSNTDTQYF. The rearrangement uses TRBV27 and TRBJ2-3, with 9 bases matching TRBD2. This CDR3 has 17 amino acids. V lost 0 bases, J lost 2 bases, and 6 bases stayed unmatched. The germline gives CDR1 MNHEY, CDR2 SMNVEV (reference sequence).

For the CDR3, the DNA is TGTGCCAGTAGTATGGCCGTCCAGAACACTGAAGCTTTCTTT. Translation: CASSMAVQNTEAFF. The J gene is TRBJ1-1, the V gene TRBV19; D is ambiguous. Trimming took off 3 bases at V and 1 base at J, with 9 bases between the two ends. Germline lookup yields CDR1 LNHDA and CDR2 SQIVND (reference sequence). The CDR3 extends over 14 amino acids. Complete variable domain (other parts from reference TRBV19 and TRBJ1-1): DGGITQSPKYLFRKEGQNVTLSCEQNLNHDAMYWYRQDPGQGLRLIYYSQIVNDFQKGDIAEGYSVSREKKESFPLTVTSAQKNPTAFYLCASSMAVQNTEAFFGQGTRLTVV.

The chain has TRBV19 and TRBJ2-7, with 9 positions matching TRBD1. CDR3 size: 14 residues. The V segment lost 5 bases and the J segment 2 bases; nucleotides outside the gene matches: 4. Germline CDR1 reads LNHDA; CDR2 reads SQIVND (reference sequence). The CDR3 DNA reads TGTGCCAGTAGTTCCGGGACAGGGACCTACGAGCAGTACTTC. This sequence encodes CASSSGTGTYEQYF.

The CDR3: CASSWGVPYEQYF. Written as DNA, the CDR3 is TGTGCCAGCAGCTGGGGGGTTCCGTACGAGCAGTACTTC. This chain joins TRBV5-5 and TRBJ2-7; TRBD2 is a possible D gene (6 bases). CDR1 and CDR2 from the germline V gene are SGHKS and YYEKEE (reference sequence). The CDR3 is made up of 13 amino acids. Trimming pared 3 bases from V and 4 bases from J, leaving 11 bases between. Together with reference TRBV5-5 and TRBJ2-7, the CDR3 gives the full variable domain: DAGVTQSPTHLIKTRGQQVTLRCSPISGHKSVSWYQQVLGQGPQFIFQYYEKEERGRGNFPDRFSARQFPNYSSELNVNALLLGDSALYLCASSWGVPYEQYFGPGTRLTVT.

V usage is TRBV15 and J usage is TRBJ2-7; 7 positions match TRBD2. V dropped 1 base and J dropped 1; count of bases not matched to a gene: 4. CDR1 is LNHNV and CDR2 is YYDKDF in the germline V gene (reference sequence). The CDR3 consists of 15 residues. Here the CDR3 reads CATSRGGGKSYEQYF. CDR3 DNA: TGTGCCACCAGCAGAGGGGGGGGGAAATCCTACGAGCAGTACTTC. Combining the CDR3 with reference TRBV15 and TRBJ2-7 gives the whole variable domain DAMVIQNPRYQVTQFGKPVTLSCSQTLNHNVMYWYQQKSSQAPKLLFHYYDKDFNNEADTPDNFQSRRPNTSFCFLDIRSPGLGDTAMYLCATSRGGGKSYEQYFGPGTRLTVT.

The V call is TRBV7-8, the J call TRBJ2-1; 10 bases are shared with TRBD2. V shed 7 bases and J 4 bases; nucleotides not matched to a gene: 4. CDR3 length: 14 amino acids. The germline V gene encodes CDR1 SGHVS and CDR2 FQNEAQ. The CDR3 region is CASKAGGRYNEQFF. The CDR3, as DNA: TGTGCCAGCAAAGCGGGGGGGAGGTACAATGAGCAGTTCTTC.